These 22 T cell receptor beta chains were all obtained from the same sample, sequenced in a study of cytomegalovirus exposure and HLA in healthy donors. PCR was performed using 60 Vbeta and 13 Jbeta primers. Repertoires were generated with immunoSEQ multiplex PCR, while TCRdb's copy carries only in-frame clones and drops some. The repertoire consists of roughly 190,000 clones, with 81% occurring once and the leading ten covering 3.8%. Sequences were obtained from PBMCs. The receptor set was obtained from a man over 45 in good health and CMV-seronegative.

This chain joins TRBV9 and TRBJ1-1; 11 bases are shared with TRBD1. V lost 3 bases, J lost 4 bases, and 5 bases stayed unmatched. Germline assignment: CDR1 SGDLS and CDR2 YYNGEE. CDR3 length equals 15 residues. In nucleotides, the CDR3 is TGTGCCAGCAGCGCCCGGACAGGGGGCGGCACTGAAGCTTTCTTT. Residues: CASSARTGGGTEAFF.

The rearrangement uses TRBV7-6 and TRBJ2-7; 11 bases align to TRBD2. Germline V lookup: CDR1 SGHVS, CDR2 FNYEAQ. The CDR3 runs 15 residues. V shed 6 bases, J shed 6 bases, and the junction held 10 bases outside the gene matches. The CDR3, as DNA: TGTGCCAGCAGTAGATATAGCGGGGGGGCCCTCGAGCAGTACTTC. Its protein product is CASSRYSGGALEQYF.

In this sample, this clone turned up a few times. The chain carries TRBV7-2 and TRBJ1-5, with D possibly matching TRBD1 (6 bases). CDR3 length: 13 residues. Trimming pared 5 bases from V and 2 bases from J, leaving 7 bases between. Germline lookup yields CDR1 SGHTA and CDR2 FQGNSA. The CDR3 sequence: CASSRQGNQPQHF. DNA for the CDR3: TGTGCCAGCAGCCGACAGGGCAATCAGCCCCAGCATTTT.

The chain combines TRBV10-3 with TRBJ2-1, with a weak D call TRBD1 (6 bases). Per the germline V gene, CDR1 is ENHRY and CDR2 is SYGVKD. The ends were cut back, 4 bases at V and 4 bases at J, with 11 bases in the middle. The CDR3 totals 14 residues. The CDR3: CAISVRGSYNEQFF. For the CDR3, the DNA is TGTGCCATCAGTGTCAGGGGATCATACAATGAGCAGTTCTTC.

This chain links TRBV6-5 with TRBJ1-3; D is possibly TRBD1 (5 bases). CDR1 is MNHEY, CDR2 SVGAGI, per germline. This CDR3 has 14 residues. V was pared by 5 bases and J by 3 bases, with 11 bases between. The CDR3 nucleotides are TGTGCCAGCAGTGACTGGGGGGATGGAAACACCATATATTTT. Its translation is CASSDWGDGNTIYF.

Notes on this clone: One end of the junction varies from germline; a read error may be responsible. In DNA form, the CDR3 reads TGTTCCAGCAGCAAAACAGGGTCTGGGGCCAACGTCCTGACTTTC. Protein: CSSSKTGSGANVLTF. V usage is TRBV7-9 and J usage is TRBJ2-6, with D perhaps matching TRBD1 (6 bases). The CDR3 has 15 amino acids. CDR1 and CDR2 from the germline V gene are SEHNR and FQNEAQ (reference sequence).

V usage is TRBV4-1 and J usage is TRBJ2-7; 8 bases match TRBD2. CDR3 length: 16 amino acids. Germline V gives CDR1 MGHRA, CDR2 YSYEKL. V dropped 0 bases and J dropped 0; count of bases not matched to a gene: 4. CDR3 in amino acids: CASSQEKRGNSYEQYF. CDR3 in DNA: TGCGCCAGCAGCCAAGAGAAGCGGGGGAACTCCTACGAGCAGTACTTC.

The chain recombines TRBV4-3 with TRBJ2-7; 8 nucleotides agree with TRBD2. Germline V lookup: CDR1 LGHNA, CDR2 YSLEER. The J segment lost 2 bases and the V segment lost 0 bases, leaving 6 bases of the junction unmatched. The CDR3 is 16 amino acids. The CDR3 DNA sequence: TGCGCCAGCAGCCAAGATCATAGCGGGGCCACCTACGAGCAGTACTTC. Its translation is CASSQDHSGATYEQYF.

This chain joins TRBV10-3 and TRBJ1-2, with 8 bases fitting TRBD1. The ends lost 4 bases at V and 0 bases at J; junction bases unmatched: 10. CDR1 and CDR2 (germline): ENHRY, SYGVKD. This CDR3 is built from 17 residues. CDR3 coding DNA: TGTGCCATCAGTGGTACCGGGACAGGACCAGCTAACTATGGCTACACCTTC. Protein sequence: CAISGTGTGPANYGYTF.

The chain recombines TRBV5-1 with TRBJ2-2, with D perhaps matching TRBD1 (6 bases). Germline CDR1 SGHRS, CDR2 YFSETQ. Deletions cut 4 bases from V and 2 bases from J, with 12 bases between. This CDR3 is built from 15 residues. In DNA form, the CDR3 reads TGCGCCAGCAGCCGAACAGGGCCCAACACCGGGGAGCTGTTTTTT. Its translation is CASSRTGPNTGELFF.

With regard to this clone: An end of the junction does not agree with germline; a read error may underlie this. The chain combines TRBV6-5 with TRBJ1-1; D might be TRBD1 (5 bases). This CDR3 is 13 amino acids long. Germline CDR1 reads MNHEY; CDR2 reads SVGAGI. The CDR3 protein is CATSGAGNTEAFF. The CDR3 region has the DNA TGTGCCACCAGTGGGGCAGGGAACACTGAAGCTTTCTTT.

The chain uses TRBV27 and TRBJ2-7; TRBD2 matches at 14 bases. The germline V gene encodes CDR1 MNHEY and CDR2 SMNVEV (reference sequence). V shed 5 bases, J shed 3 bases, and the junction held 6 bases outside the gene matches. This CDR3 is 16 amino acids long. The CDR3 sequence: CASSPQGLAGVYEQYF. CDR3 DNA: TGTGCCAGCAGTCCACAGGGACTAGCGGGGGTCTACGAGCAGTACTTC.

Here the CDR3 DNA reads TGTGCCAGCAGCTTTACCGGGAACACTGAAGCTTTCTTT. Its protein product is CASSFTGNTEAFF. V gene TRBV7-2 combines with J gene TRBJ1-1; D gene ambiguous. From germline, CDR1 is SGHTA and CDR2 FQGNSA. Trimming cost V 3 bases and J 1 base, with 6 bases left between them. The CDR3 totals 13 residues.

This clone occurred a few times. The chain recombines TRBV5-6 with TRBJ1-1, with D maybe TRBD1 (5 bases). Trimming removed 3 bases at V and 0 bases at J, with 9 bases between. The CDR3 spans 14 residues. The V gene's germline CDR1 is SGHDT and CDR2 YYEEEE. In DNA form, the CDR3 reads TGTGCCAGCAGCTCTGGACACCTGAACACTGAAGCTTTCTTT. Translated, it gives CASSSGHLNTEAFF.

The CDR3 loop is CASSRDSNYGYTF. The CDR3 coding sequence is TGTGCCAGCTCACGGGACAGTAACTATGGCTACACCTTC. The chain employs TRBV18 and TRBJ1-2; TRBD1 matches 7 bases. The CDR3 is made up of 13 amino acids. Unmatched junction bases numbered 0, after V lost 4 bases and J lost 1 base. Germline V gives CDR1 KGHSH, CDR2 LQKENI.

The V call is TRBV5-5, the J call TRBJ1-1; no definite D call. Trimming left V 4 bases short and J 5 bases short, with 24 bases between. This CDR3 comprises 17 residues. Germline V gene lookup returns CDR1 SGHKS and CDR2 YYEKEE (reference sequence). The CDR3 DNA reads as TGTGCCAGCAGCCAGAGAGGTGGAGGGATGGGGAAAACTGAAGCTTTCTTT. Protein sequence: CASSQRGGGMGKTEAFF.

The chain recombines TRBV11-2 with TRBJ2-2; D unclear. Germline V CDR1 and CDR2: SGHAT, FQNNGV. The V gene lost 8 bases and the J gene lost 5 bases, with 9 bases spanning the gap. The CDR3 runs to 12 residues. The DNA of the CDR3 is TGTGCCAGCCGTTATCTGACCGGGGAGCTGTTTTTT. Protein sequence: CASRYLTGELFF.

V usage is TRBV9 and J usage is TRBJ2-1; D is perhaps TRBD2 (6 bases). The CDR3 covers 15 residues. Trimming removed 4 bases from V and 4 bases from J, with 15 bases in between. The germline V gene has CDR1 SGDLS and CDR2 YYNGEE. The chain's CDR3 is CASSPSLAAYNEQFF. The CDR3 region has the DNA TGTGCCAGCAGCCCCTCATTAGCGGCTTACAATGAGCAGTTCTTC. The full variable domain, with the rest looked up from reference TRBV9 and TRBJ2-1, is DSGVTQTPKHLITATGQRVTLRCSPRSGDLSVYWYQQSLDQGLQFLIQYYNGEERAKGNILERFSAQQFPDLHSELNLSSLELGDSALYFCASSPSLAAYNEQFFGPGTRLTVL.

Concerning this clone itself: Distinct nucleotide sequences in the sample also encode this CDR3. The chain combines TRBV19 with TRBJ1-5, with D unresolved. Germline V gives CDR1 LNHDA, CDR2 SQIVND (reference sequence). The CDR3 has 14 residues. V was cut by 6 bases and J by 2 bases, with 11 bases left in between. CDR3 loop: CASRSRVGNQPQHF. In nucleotides, the CDR3 is TGTGCCAGTAGGTCTCGGGTCGGCAATCAGCCCCAGCATTTT.

J is TRBJ2-7 and V is TRBV15; 9 bases agree with TRBD1. The CDR3 consists of 15 residues. The germline V gene has CDR1 LNHNV and CDR2 YYDKDF (reference sequence). V was pared by 2 bases and J by 3 bases, with 5 bases of the junction left unmatched. CDR3 sequence reads: CATSRSGQGNYEQYF. The CDR3 DNA is TGTGCCACCAGCAGATCGGGACAGGGTAACTACGAGCAGTACTTC.

The gene calls are TRBV6-1 and TRBJ1-2, with 7 bases matching TRBD1. J was trimmed by 3 bases and V by 3 bases; bases with no gene match: 7. The V gene's germline CDR1 is MNHNS and CDR2 SASEGT. The CDR3 totals 15 residues. The CDR3 reads CASSDLPQGYYGYTF. In DNA, the CDR3 is TGTGCCAGCAGTGACTTACCACAGGGGTACTATGGCTACACCTTC.

The gene calls are TRBV7-2 and TRBJ2-2, with D perhaps matching TRBD1 (5 bases). Trimming shortened V by 3 bases and J by 2 bases, and 10 bases separated the two germline ends. The CDR3 has 15 amino acids. Germline V gives CDR1 SGHTA, CDR2 FQGNSA. The CDR3 DNA follows: TGTGCCAGCAGCTTTATGCAGGGTAACACCGGGGAGCTGTTTTTT. Protein: CASSFMQGNTGELFF.